The 21 T cell receptor beta chains given below trace back to one sample, sequenced in a study of OX40 agonist ivuxolimab in advanced cancers. Library method: the immunoSEQ multiplex PCR assay. Drawn from immuneACCESS, this table holds only the in-frame rearrangements with V and J called that TCRdb kept. Clones are partly lost; checked studies trace under half to an unresolved V gene and leave the rest unexplained. The sample records about 100,000 clones, around 93% of which are singletons. In total, the top ten clones hold approximately 0.58% of the sample. The material was CD4+ or CD8+ T cells sorted from blood, obtained in a trial of the OX40 agonist ivuxolimab. The receptors shown here come from an adult with an advanced solid tumor such as melanoma, head and neck, liver or kidney cancer.

This clone was observed once. The chain links TRBV18 to TRBJ2-5; D ambiguous. The CDR3 sequence is 12 residues long. With 10 bases removed from V and 1 base from J, the gap between germline ends came to 10 bases. Germline loops: CDR1 KGHSH, CDR2 LQKENI. CDR3 protein: CATAELQETQYF. In DNA form, the CDR3 reads TGTGCCACCGCAGAGCTCCAAGAGACCCAGTACTTC.

The chain joins TRBV5-1 to TRBJ2-5; a weak D match, TRBD2 (7 bases). With 6 bases removed from V and 5 bases from J, the gap between germline ends came to 23 bases. Per germline, CDR1 SGHRS and CDR2 YFSETQ. The CDR3 runs to 16 residues. CDR3 sequence: CASNPLKAGQGETQYF. CDR3 DNA: TGCGCCAGCAACCCTTTAAAAGCGGGGCAGGGGGAGACCCAGTACTTC.

This chain connects TRBV14 to TRBJ2-1; 7 bases map to TRBD1. CDR1 SGHDN and CDR2 FVKESK come from the germline V gene. V lost 1 base and J lost 12; bases outside the gene matches: 9. The CDR3 is made up of 14 amino acids. Written as DNA, the CDR3 is TGTGCCAGCAGCCAAGGACAGGGAGTTCGGTCGCAGTTCTTC. It specifies CASSQGQGVRSQFF.

The chain uses TRBV5-4 and TRBJ2-2, with 10 nucleotides matching TRBD2. The CDR3 runs 17 residues. The ends lost 4 bases at V and 7 bases at J; junction bases unmatched: 13. Germline assignment: CDR1 SGHNT and CDR2 YYREEE (reference sequence). The CDR3 spells CASSGPLAGVLSGELFF. CDR3 DNA: TGTGCCAGCAGCGGCCCCCTAGCGGGAGTATTAAGCGGGGAGCTGTTTTTT.

The chain recombines TRBV15 with TRBJ2-7, with D perhaps TRBD1 (5 bases). Deletions cut 4 bases from V and 6 bases from J, with 16 bases between. Germline V lookup: CDR1 LNHNV, CDR2 YYDKDF (reference sequence). The CDR3 totals 14 residues. Here the CDR3 reads CATSTGDRRTEQYF. CDR3 DNA sequence: TGTGCCACCAGCACAGGAGACAGAAGAACCGAGCAGTACTTC.

This chain links TRBV5-1 with TRBJ1-1; TRBD1 agrees at 9 bases. The V gene's germline CDR1 is SGHRS and CDR2 YFSETQ. The CDR3 is 13 amino acids. J gave up 4 bases and V 4 bases, and 2 bases lay outside the gene matches. The CDR3 DNA is TGCGCCAGCAGCATGGGACAGGGCACTGAAGCTTTCTTT. Encoded protein: CASSMGQGTEAFF.

V and J are TRBV5-8 and TRBJ1-2, with D maybe TRBD1 (6 bases). Trimming took off 1 base at V and 8 bases at J, with 18 bases between the two ends. Germline V lookup: CDR1 SGHTS, CDR2 YDEGEE. The CDR3 totals 15 residues. CDR3: CASSLTGTFQRGYTF. The CDR3 nucleotides read TGTGCCAGCAGCTTGACAGGGACCTTTCAGCGAGGCTACACCTTC.

This chain uses TRBV27 with TRBJ2-7, with D perhaps matching TRBD2 (5 bases). This CDR3 has 15 residues. The germline CDR1 and CDR2 sequences are MNHEY and SMNVEV (reference sequence). V gave up 1 base and J gave up 5 bases, with 15 bases separating them. The CDR3 is CASSLYGMVGNEQYF. In DNA form, the CDR3 reads TGTGCCAGCAGTTTATACGGGATGGTAGGCAACGAGCAGTACTTC.

This chain links TRBV29-1 with TRBJ1-1; D remains unclear. The V end was cut by 6 bases, the J end by 1 base, with 12 bases between. The germline V gene encodes CDR1 SQVTM and CDR2 ANQGSEA. The CDR3 consists of 13 residues. The CDR3: CSVNIDRNTEAFF. The CDR3 DNA follows: TGCAGCGTCAATATAGACCGGAACACTGAAGCTTTCTTT.

This clone occurred once. The chain uses TRBV7-2 and TRBJ2-7; 11 bases match TRBD2. This CDR3 is 15 amino acids long. The trim removed 3 bases at V and 6 bases at J, leaving 7 bases unmatched. Germline CDR1 SGHTA, CDR2 FQGNSA. CDR3 loop: CASSFTSGRWGEQYF. As DNA, the CDR3 is TGTGCCAGCAGCTTCACTAGCGGGAGATGGGGCGAGCAGTACTTC.

There are a few counts of this clone. The V gene is TRBV11-2, the J gene TRBJ1-1, with D possibly matching TRBD1 (6 bases). The length of the CDR3 is 13 residues. The germline V gene has CDR1 SGHAT and CDR2 FQNNGV. The V end was cut by 5 bases, the J end by 0 bases, with 7 bases between. The CDR3 is CASSGQLNTEAFF. The CDR3 DNA sequence: TGTGCCAGCAGCGGACAGCTGAACACTGAAGCTTTCTTT.

The chain carries TRBV5-1 and TRBJ1-1; D perhaps matches TRBD1 (5 bases). This CDR3 has 14 residues. Germline V gives CDR1 SGHRS, CDR2 YFSETQ. V lost 4 bases, J lost 3 bases, and 13 bases lay in between. CDR3 sequence reads: CASSLLGTDTEAFF. CDR3 in DNA: TGCGCCAGCAGCCTACTAGGGACCGACACTGAAGCTTTCTTT.

This sequence joins TRBV7-9 and TRBJ2-7; 10 bases match TRBD1. The CDR3 has 16 residues. CDR1 is SEHNR, CDR2 FQNEAQ, per germline (reference sequence). V shed 5 bases and J 2 bases; nucleotides not matched to a gene: 9. CDR3 bases: TGTGCCAGCAGCCGATCTCGACAGGGGGCCGCCTACGAGCAGTACTTC. It codes for CASSRSRQGAAYEQYF.

The chain combines TRBV7-5 with TRBJ1-2; the D segment call TRBD1 is taken from the table without a DNA check. TRBV7-5 is designated a pseudogene. This CDR3 has 15 residues. CDR3 sequence (DNA): TGTGCCAGAAGGCCCCCTCCTCGGGACAGGGAAGGATCCACCTTC. This gives the protein CARRPPPRDREGSTF.

The chain carries TRBV28 and TRBJ1-1; 8 positions match TRBD1. J gave up 2 bases and V 5 bases, and 7 bases lay outside the gene matches. The CDR3 has 15 amino acids. The germline gives CDR1 MDHEN, CDR2 SYDVKM. CDR3 region: CASSPITGGNTEAFF. The CDR3 DNA reads as TGTGCCAGCAGTCCGATCACAGGGGGAAACACTGAAGCTTTCTTT.

Points on this clone: Compared with germline, one end of the junction differs, possibly owing to a read error. The chain carries TRBV20-1 and TRBJ1-1; TRBD1 matches 9 bases. There are 10 residues in the CDR3. CDR1 is DFQATT and CDR2 is SNEGSKA in the germline V gene (reference sequence). CDR3 sequence: CSAWTGVCEF. The CDR3 nucleotides read TGCAGTGCGTGGACAGGGGTATGCGAATTT.

This chain joins TRBV5-1 and TRBJ1-5; D gene uncertain. Germline CDR1 SGHRS, CDR2 YFSETQ. The V and J ends lost 0 bases and 10 bases respectively, with 11 bases between them. The CDR3 is 13 amino acids. The CDR3 sequence: CASSLEEASPQHF. DNA for the CDR3: TGCGCCAGCAGCTTGGAAGAGGCCTCTCCCCAGCATTTT.

This rearrangement joins TRBV2 to TRBJ2-5; tentatively, D is TRBD1 (6 bases). Germline values: CDR1 SNHLY, CDR2 FYNNEI. The CDR3 extends over 12 amino acids. Deletions cut 11 bases from V and 5 bases from J, with 15 bases between. DNA for the CDR3: TGTGCCTCCAAGGAAAGGGGGGAGACCCAGTACTTC. The encoded protein is CASKERGETQYF.

V is TRBV18 and J is TRBJ2-3; TRBD2 matches at 11 bases. This CDR3 has 17 amino acids. J was trimmed by 3 bases and V by 0 bases; bases with no gene match: 5. CDR1 and CDR2 (germline): KGHSH, LQKENI. The CDR3 reads CASSPPTSGSWTDTQYF. Written as DNA, the CDR3 is TGTGCCAGCTCACCACCAACTAGCGGGAGTTGGACAGATACGCAGTATTTT.

Comments on this clone: A read error may produce the germline difference seen at one junction end. This rearrangement joins TRBV9 to TRBJ1-2; maybe TRBD1 (5 bases). Germline V gene sequence: CDR1 SGDLS, CDR2 YYNGEE. This CDR3 is 13 amino acids long. The DNA for the CDR3 is TGTACCAGCAGCAAGATTGGGGGATATGGCTACACCTTC. It yields the protein CTSSKIGGYGYTF. The variable domain in full, completed from reference TRBV9 and TRBJ1-2, reads DSGVTQTPKHLITATGQRVTLRCSPRSGDLSVYWYQQSLDQGLQFLIQYYNGEERAKGNILERFSAQQFPDLHSELNLSSLELGDSALYFCTSSKIGGYGYTFGSGTRLTVV.

The chain recombines TRBV7-3 with TRBJ2-1; 8 positions match TRBD1. CDR3 size: 13 residues. Per the germline V gene, CDR1 is SGHTA and CDR2 is FQGTGA. Trimming cost V 3 bases and J 5 bases; bases outside gene matches: 0. CDR3 protein: CASSLDRDNEQFF. The CDR3 DNA is TGTGCCAGCAGCTTGGACAGGGACAATGAGCAGTTCTTC.